The 3 T cell receptor beta chains presented below share a single source sample, sequenced in a study of molecular identifiers for immune sequencing clone quantification. TCRdb analysed the PCR reads with MiXCR anew, one entry per CDR3 protein. The table shows about 54,000 distinct CDR3 sequences, with under 30% occurring only once. Sequenced: naive CD8+ T cells from blood, with Jurkat cell RNA spiked in. The subset is: FACS-sorted CD8+CD4-CCR7+CD45RA+ naive T cells. The receptors shown here come from a human donor in good health. Some libraries in this study had Jurkat cell RNA spiked in.

The V call is TRBV4-3, the J call TRBJ2-1; D remains unclear. This CDR3 is 18 amino acids long. The ends were cut back, 1 base at V and 3 bases at J, with 19 bases in the middle. From germline, CDR1 is LGHNA and CDR2 YSLEER. In DNA form, the CDR3 reads TGCGCCAGCAGCCAAGGGAGAGCAGGTTTTGGTTTCTACAATGAGCAGTTCTTC. Translating gives CASSQGRAGFGFYNEQFF.

Worth noting for this clonotype: This sequence may be a read error, since a much larger clone differs from it by one base. This chain uses TRBV20-1 with TRBJ1-2; TRBD1 matches 8 bases. The germline CDR1 and CDR2 sequences are DFQATT and SNEGSKA (reference sequence). The CDR3 totals 12 residues. CDR3 coding DNA: TGCAGTGCCGCTACAGGGGGGTCAGGCTACGCCTTC. As protein: CSAATGGSGYAF.

In this sample, this clonotype turned up many times. This sequence joins TRBV7-2 and TRBJ2-3; D is ambiguous. The CDR3 is made up of 17 amino acids. Germline V lookup: CDR1 SGHTA, CDR2 FQGNSA. V lost 5 bases and J lost 0, with 18 bases in between. CDR3 region: CASSTSPYVMSTDTQYF. CDR3 nucleotides: TGTGCCAGCAGCACATCCCCATATGTTATGAGCACAGATACGCAGTATTTT.